This TCR beta chain was sequenced for a study of blood T cell repertoires in COVID-19. Study-wide context: Spain, Italy and the United States supplied samples that represented acute and convalescent COVID-19. T cells, B-cell-depleted T cells, or PBMCs supplied cDNA or gDNA.

Authors' methods: Amplification of reference gene primers provided the estimated nucleated cell counts. Here immunoSEQ multiplex PCR was the method, and the copy in TCRdb shows in-frame clones only, minus some. Clonal size and the V and J genes are those of that table, whereas D and trimming came from the DNA. Of just over 150,000 clones detected, roughly nine tenths appear once; the ten largest clones hold more than 14%. J gave up 3 bases and V 3 bases, and 5 bases lay outside the gene matches. This CDR3 region has 15 residues. The germline CDR1 and CDR2 sequences are LGHNA and YNFKEQ. The rearrangement uses TRBV4-2 and TRBJ2-7; the match to TRBD2 covers 10 bases. The sequence came from a woman aged 40 to 50 with acute or convalescent COVID-19. Sequencing was done on a sample of peripheral blood. CDR3 DNA sequence: TGTGCCAGCAGCCAGGGTACTAGCGGGGACTACGAGCAGTACTTC. This codes for CASSQGTSGDYEQYF.